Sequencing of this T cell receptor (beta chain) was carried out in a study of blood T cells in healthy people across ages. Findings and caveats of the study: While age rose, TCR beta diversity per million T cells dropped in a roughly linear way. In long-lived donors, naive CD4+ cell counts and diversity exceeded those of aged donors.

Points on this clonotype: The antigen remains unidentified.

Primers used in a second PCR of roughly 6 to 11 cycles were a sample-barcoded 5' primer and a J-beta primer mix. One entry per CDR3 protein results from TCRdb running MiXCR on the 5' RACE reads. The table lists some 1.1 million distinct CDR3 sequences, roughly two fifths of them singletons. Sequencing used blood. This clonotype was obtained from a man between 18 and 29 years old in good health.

The CDR3 region has the DNA TGTGCCAGCAGTGTCTTACAGACGAACACTGAAGCTTTCTTT. It translates to CASSVLQTNTEAFF. The genes are TRBV2 and TRBJ1-1; no clear D. This CDR3 spans 14 amino acids. Germline V CDR1 and CDR2: SNHLY, FYNNEI. The germline V and J ends were trimmed by 4 bases and 1 base, with 10 bases remaining between them.